This T cell receptor beta chain was profiled in a study of control samples from healthy donors and cancer patients. Generated by immunoSEQ multiplex PCR, the TCRdb table keeps only in-frame clones and is missing some. This repertoire shows nearly 200,000 clones, roughly nine tenths found once; its top ten account for around 1.9%. The CDR3 contains 15 residues. Germline lookup yields CDR1 SGHTA and CDR2 FQGNSA. Losses at the gene ends were 5 bases for V and 4 bases for J; bases not matched to a gene: 10. The receptor was isolated from a man in his thirties or forties in good health. The specimen sequenced was blood. The chain combines TRBV7-2 with TRBJ2-7, with 8 bases aligning to TRBD1. CDR3 DNA sequence: TGTGCCAGCAGCCCAACTGGACAGGGACCGTACGAGCAGTACTTC. Its protein product is CASSPTGQGPYEQYF.